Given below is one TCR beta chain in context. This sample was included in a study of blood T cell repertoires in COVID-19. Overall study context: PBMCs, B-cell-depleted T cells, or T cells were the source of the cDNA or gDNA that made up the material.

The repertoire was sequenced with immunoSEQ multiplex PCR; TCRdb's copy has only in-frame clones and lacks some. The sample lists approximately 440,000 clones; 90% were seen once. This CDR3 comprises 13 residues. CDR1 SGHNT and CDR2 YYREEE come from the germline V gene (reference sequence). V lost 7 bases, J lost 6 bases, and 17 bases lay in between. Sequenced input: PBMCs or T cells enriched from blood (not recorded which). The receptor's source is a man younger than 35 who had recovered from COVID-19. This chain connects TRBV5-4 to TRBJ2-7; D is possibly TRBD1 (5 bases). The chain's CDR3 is CASADRQGAEQYF. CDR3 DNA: TGTGCCAGCGCTGATCGGCAGGGCGCCGAGCAGTACTTC.